The 14 T cell receptor beta chains below were found in one sample sequenced in a study of human T cells and chemical hapten exposure. TCRdb analysed the RACE reads with MiXCR anew, one entry per CDR3 protein. The sample records over 70,000 distinct CDR3 sequences, under 13% being singletons. The time point was: patch test 3, about 24 weeks after DPC sensitization. Described treatment: therapeutic diphenylcyclopropenone sensitization with weekly scalp DPC. Sequenced material: whole blood, taken in connection with sensitization to the hapten diphenylcyclopropenone (DPC). Receptors were obtained from a woman in her thirties with alopecia areata. Some clones in this sample may be carry-over from other donors' samples.

The chain is built from TRBV4-3 and TRBJ2-7; 9 positions match TRBD1. CDR1 and CDR2 (germline): LGHNA, YSLEER. V lost 4 bases to trimming and J lost 4 bases; unmatched junction nucleotides: 11. This CDR3 has 16 amino acids. DNA of the CDR3: TGCGCCAGCAGCCCGTACCGGGACAGGGATGCTTACGAGCAGTACTTC. This encodes CASSPYRDRDAYEQYF.

V and J are TRBV21-1 and TRBJ2-2. TRBV21-1 is tagged as a pseudogene. The CDR3 totals 14 residues. CDR3 loop: CASSPHPSTGELFF. For the CDR3, the DNA is TGTGCCAGCAGCCCCCACCCGAGCACCGGGGAGCTGTTTTTT.

This clonotype was seen more than once but under ten times. The chain recombines TRBV6-2 or TRBV6-3 with TRBJ2-3, with TRBD2 matching over 9 bases. V shed 2 bases, J shed 6 bases, and the junction held 12 bases outside the gene matches. The CDR3 contains 17 residues. From germline, CDR1 is MNHEY and CDR2 SVGEGT. The CDR3 here is CASSYAGTSPGPDTQYF. CDR3 sequence (DNA): TGTGCCAGCAGTTACGCGGGGACTAGCCCGGGGCCCGATACGCAGTATTTT.

This clonotype appeared a few times. The V gene is TRBV28, the J gene TRBJ1-1, with TRBD1 identical over 8 bases. The CDR3 sequence is 11 residues long. Losses at the gene ends were 9 bases for V and 4 bases for J; bases not matched to a gene: 1. Germline loops: CDR1 MDHEN, CDR2 SYDVKM. The CDR3 protein is CASTGGTEAFF. The CDR3 nucleotides read TGTGCCAGTACAGGGGGCACTGAAGCTTTCTTT.

There are many counts of this clonotype. The gene calls are TRBV2 and TRBJ1-6; weak D call: TRBD1 (5 bases). From germline, CDR1 is SNHLY and CDR2 FYNNEI. V dropped 7 bases and J dropped 9 bases, with 13 bases sitting between them. The CDR3 is 13 amino acids. CDR3 in DNA: TGTGCCAGCAAGCAGACTGGGGCTTCACCCCTCCACTTT. It encodes CASKQTGASPLHF.

This clonotype was picked up a small number of times. The V call is TRBV12-3 or TRBV12-4, the J call TRBJ1-1; unclear D gene. The CDR3 has 10 residues. The V and J ends lost 5 bases and 5 bases respectively, with 3 bases between them. CDR3 loop: CASSGTEAFF. In DNA, the CDR3 is TGTGCCAGCAGTGGTACTGAAGCTTTCTTT.

This clonotype was recorded a few times. The CDR3, as DNA: TGTGCCACCTCCCCCCAAGGATTAAATGAAAAACTGTTTTTT. Translation gives CATSPQGLNEKLFF. The V call is TRBV27, the J call TRBJ1-4; no firm D call. Trimming shortened V by 10 bases and J by 5 bases, and 17 bases separated the two germline ends. This CDR3 has 14 amino acids. Germline V lookup: CDR1 MNHEY, CDR2 SMNVEV (reference sequence).

This clonotype was detected ten times or more. The V gene is TRBV2, the J gene TRBJ2-1, with 7 bases lining up with TRBD2. The J segment lost 4 bases and the V segment lost 2 bases, leaving 2 bases of the junction unmatched. The CDR3 is made up of 14 amino acids. Germline V CDR1 and CDR2: SNHLY, FYNNEI. Here the CDR3 DNA reads TGTGCCAGCAGTGAACTAGCGGTTTACAATGAGCAGTTCTTC. Translated: CASSELAVYNEQFF.

This clonotype was seen only a few times. The chain combines TRBV7-2 with TRBJ2-1; no reliable D call. V lost 6 bases, J lost 0 bases, and 12 bases lay in between. The germline V gene has CDR1 SGHTA and CDR2 FQGNSA. The CDR3 is made up of 15 amino acids. The CDR3 coding sequence is TGTGCCAGCAGAAAAGTGGGAAGCTCCTACAATGAGCAGTTCTTC. Amino acids: CASRKVGSSYNEQFF.

This clonotype has only a few counts. The V call is TRBV4-1, the J call TRBJ1-4; D not certain. The CDR3 sequence is 10 residues long. V shed 11 bases and J shed 11 bases, with 12 bases lying between them. The germline V gene has CDR1 MGHRA and CDR2 YSYEKL. DNA for the CDR3: TGCGCCTCCTCGGGAGGTAAACTGTTTTTT. Its protein product is CASSGGKLFF.

There are a few counts of this clonotype. The chain couples TRBV19 to TRBJ2-1; 9 bases are shared with TRBD2. Germline CDR1 LNHDA, CDR2 SQIVND (reference sequence). CDR3 size: 13 residues. Trimming at V came to 6 bases and at J to 8 bases, leaving 5 bases not matched to a gene. CDR3 protein: CASRVSGSYEQFF. CDR3 DNA: TGTGCCAGTAGGGTTAGCGGGAGCTATGAGCAGTTCTTC.

This clonotype was counted many times. V is TRBV28 and J is TRBJ1-5; D is possibly TRBD1 (6 bases). The germline V and J ends were trimmed by 7 bases and 6 bases, with 13 bases remaining between them. This CDR3 comprises 13 residues. Germline V lookup: CDR1 MDHEN, CDR2 SYDVKM. The CDR3 protein is CASISGEVQPQHF. The CDR3 nucleotides read TGTGCCAGCATATCAGGGGAGGTTCAGCCCCAGCATTTT.

The V call is TRBV27, the J call TRBJ1-5, with a weak D call TRBD1 (5 bases). V was shortened by 3 bases and J by 4 bases, with 10 bases between the two germline ends. CDR3 size: 14 residues. The germline gives CDR1 MNHEY, CDR2 SMNVEV (reference sequence). CDR3 in DNA: TGTGCCAGCAGTTTTGCACAGGAAAATCAGCCCCAGCATTTT. Protein product: CASSFAQENQPQHF.

This clonotype has a single count. This could be a read error, since a much larger clone is one nucleotide away. The J gene is TRBJ2-3, the V gene TRBV7-2; D is unclear. The CDR3 is made up of 15 amino acids. The V and J ends lost 5 bases and 2 bases respectively, with 14 bases between them. CDR1 and CDR2 from the germline V gene are SGHTA and FQGNSA. The CDR3 reads CASSRTAVFTDTQYF. The CDR3 bases are TGTGCCAGCAGCCGGACCGCCGTATTCACAGATACGCAGTATTTT.